Following are 15 T cell receptor beta chains from one sample sequenced in a study of shared clonotypes between healthy human individuals. TCRdb's table, derived via immunoSEQ multiplex PCR, lists solely in-frame clones and lacks some. The sample lists more than 2,000,000 clones, around 94% occurring once. The sample was naive CD4+ T cells sorted from blood. Stated subset: CD45RA+ positively selected. The receptor set was obtained from a man younger than 35 in good health.

The chain uses TRBV7-9 and TRBJ2-7; TRBD1 matches 7 bases. CDR1 and CDR2 (germline): SEHNR, FQNEAQ (reference sequence). The V and J ends lost 1 base and 4 bases, in that order; junction bases with no gene match: 7. CDR3 length: 15 residues. In DNA form, the CDR3 reads TGTGCCAGCAGCTTAGAGGGGACAGTCCGATACGAGCAGTACTTC. It specifies CASSLEGTVRYEQYF.

This clone was seen just once. This rearrangement joins TRBV5-1 to TRBJ2-5, with TRBD2 identical over 11 bases. The CDR3 spans 16 residues. Looked up from germline, CDR1 is SGHRS and CDR2 is YFSETQ. V lost 4 bases and J lost 3; bases outside the gene matches: 8. The CDR3 DNA is TGCGCCAGCAGCGCGAATAGCGGGGGGGCCGAAGAGACCCAGTACTTC. This sequence encodes CASSANSGGAEETQYF.

In regard to this clone: The sample carries other DNA sequences with the same CDR3. The V and J genes are TRBV30 and TRBJ1-2, with a possible D match to TRBD1 (6 bases). The CDR3 consists of 14 residues. Per the germline V gene, CDR1 is GTSNPN and CDR2 is SVGIG (reference sequence). Trimming removed 0 bases from V and 4 bases from J, with 12 bases in between. CDR3 DNA: TGTGCCTGGAGTGTACGAGGGGGGGGCTATGGCTACACCTTC. This codes for CAWSVRGGGYGYTF.

This clone was seen only a few times. The chain joins TRBV28 to TRBJ1-2; the D is unclear. The length of the CDR3 is 11 residues. Trimming took off 6 bases at V and 6 bases at J, with 8 bases between the two ends. Per germline, CDR1 MDHEN and CDR2 SYDVKM. CDR3 residues: CASRALDGYTF. The CDR3 DNA reads as TGTGCCAGCAGGGCCCTCGATGGCTACACCTTC.

CDR3 protein: CASSPGLAGGRSPGETQYF. The CDR3 DNA follows: TGCGCCAGCAGCCCGGGACTAGCGGGAGGGCGTTCCCCTGGGGAGACCCAGTACTTC. J is TRBJ2-5 and V is TRBV5-1; 16 nucleotides align to TRBD2. This CDR3 comprises 19 residues. CDR1 is SGHRS, CDR2 YFSETQ, per germline. Trimming at V came to 4 bases and at J to 5 bases, leaving 14 bases not matched to a gene.

The CDR3 loop reads CASSQVLKGGESYNSPLHF. CDR3 DNA: TGTGCCAGCAGCCAAGTCCTGAAAGGGGGCGAGTCCTATAATTCACCCCTCCACTTT. The chain recombines TRBV4-2 with TRBJ1-6, with TRBD1 identical over 7 bases. CDR1 and CDR2 (germline): LGHNA, YNFKEQ. Trimming cost V 1 base and J 1 base; bases outside gene matches: 10. The length of the CDR3 is 19 residues.

The rearrangement links TRBV28 to TRBJ2-7; D could derive from TRBD1 or TRBD2 (5 bases each). CDR1 is MDHEN and CDR2 is SYDVKM in the germline V gene. V dropped 3 bases and J dropped 0 bases, with 15 bases sitting between them. The CDR3 is made up of 16 amino acids. The CDR3, as DNA: TGTGCCAGCAGTTTGCATTACGGGACCAACTCCTACGAGCAGTACTTC. Protein: CASSLHYGTNSYEQYF.

This clone was seen only a few times. V is TRBV18 and J is TRBJ1-6, with D possibly matching TRBD1 (5 bases). This CDR3 region has 16 residues. Between the trimmed V and J ends, which lost 3 bases and 3 bases, there was a span of 12 bases. Germline assignment: CDR1 KGHSH and CDR2 LQKENI. The CDR3 loop reads CASSPGVGIYNSPLHF. The CDR3 region has the DNA TGTGCCAGCTCACCGGGGGTCGGTATCTATAATTCACCCCTCCACTTT.

To note about this clone: Other DNA variants within this sample encode the same CDR3. The chain carries TRBV5-1 and TRBJ2-5; TRBD2 aligns across 10 bases. The CDR3 spans 16 residues. Germline CDR1 reads SGHRS; CDR2 reads YFSETQ. J gave up 1 base and V 0 bases, and 3 bases lay outside the gene matches. CDR3 nucleotides: TGCGCCAGCAGCTTGGTAGCGGGGGGTGCCCAAGAGACCCAGTACTTC. Translating gives CASSLVAGGAQETQYF.

V usage is TRBV7-6 and J usage is TRBJ2-3; D is tentatively TRBD1 or TRBD2 (5 bases each). This CDR3 is 19 amino acids long. Germline V gene data show CDR1 as SGHVS and CDR2 as FNYEAQ. V dropped 5 bases and J dropped 2 bases, with 26 bases sitting between them. The CDR3: CASSPPQGSGNSNTDTQYF. As DNA, the CDR3 is TGTGCCAGCAGCCCACCCCAGGGTTCCGGGAACAGCAACACAGATACGCAGTATTTT.

This chain uses TRBV6-6 with TRBJ1-2; 9 nucleotides agree with TRBD1. CDR1 and CDR2 (germline): MNHNY, SVGAGI (reference sequence). V was clipped by 6 bases and J by 10 bases; unmatched bases: 12. The CDR3 is 14 residues long. In DNA form, the CDR3 reads TGTGCCAGCAGAGCCCCGGGACAGGGCCGTTTCTACACCTTC. This translates into CASRAPGQGRFYTF.

The chain employs TRBV19 and TRBJ2-1; D not resolved. The CDR3 contains 15 residues. Germline V gene lookup returns CDR1 LNHDA and CDR2 SQIVND (reference sequence). V was clipped by 1 base and J by 0 bases, with 7 bases between them. The CDR3 region is CASSIATHSYNEQFF. CDR3 bases: TGTGCCAGTAGTATAGCCACCCACTCCTACAATGAGCAGTTCTTC.

This clone was seen more than once but under ten times. V usage is TRBV4-1 and J usage is TRBJ1-5; 7 bases line up with TRBD1. Trimming at V came to 3 bases and at J to 7 bases, leaving 3 bases not matched to a gene. The germline gives CDR1 MGHRA, CDR2 YSYEKL. The CDR3 runs 13 residues. In DNA form, the CDR3 reads TGCGCCAGCAGCCAGGGGGACAGACAGCCCCAGCATTTT. It codes for CASSQGDRQPQHF.

The V call is TRBV19, the J call TRBJ2-7; a possible D gene is TRBD1 (6 bases). Deletions cut 4 bases from V and 4 bases from J, with 11 bases between. Per the germline V gene, CDR1 is LNHDA and CDR2 is SQIVND (reference sequence). The CDR3 length is 13 residues. CDR3 sequence: CASSKGDGYEQYF. The CDR3 bases are TGTGCCAGTAGTAAGGGGGACGGATACGAGCAGTACTTC.

This clone was seen just once. Distinct nucleotide sequences in the sample also encode this CDR3. V and J are TRBV18 and TRBJ2-4; D possibly uses TRBD1 or TRBD2 (5 bases each). Between the trimmed V and J ends, which lost 1 base and 6 bases, there was a span of 7 bases. This CDR3 spans 13 amino acids. Germline V CDR1 and CDR2: KGHSH, LQKENI. DNA of the CDR3: TGTGCCAGCTCACCACTTGGGGGAAACATTCAGTACTTC. As protein: CASSPLGGNIQYF.